Sequencing of this TCR beta chain was carried out in a study of blood T cell repertoires in COVID-19. Clones were read by immunoSEQ multiplex PCR, and TCRdb kept only the in-frame ones, dropping some. The data contain a few hundred thousand clones, roughly 80% of them singletons. Sequenced input: PBMCs or T cells enriched from blood (not recorded which). The source of this sequence is a man aged 35 to 55 who had been exposed to COVID-19.

CDR3 nucleotide sequence: TGTGCCAGCAGCCGGGACACAGTGAATTCACCCCTCCACTTT. The encoded protein is CASSRDTVNSPLHF. The chain combines TRBV6-5 with TRBJ1-6; TRBD1 might be the D (6 bases). V gave up 6 bases and J gave up 7 bases, with 13 bases separating them. Germline CDR1 MNHEY, CDR2 SVGAGI. The CDR3 spans 14 residues.